This TCR beta chain derives from a study of blood T cell repertoires in COVID-19. Across the whole study: The samples span acute and convalescent COVID-19 from the United States, Italy and Spain. Nucleic acid was either cDNA or gDNA, and it came from T cells, B-cell-depleted T cells, or PBMCs.

While infection was still active, Seattle patients were enrolled and then followed longitudinally. Per the original data handling: Reference gene primer amplification gave estimated nucleated cell counts. TCRdb keeps only in-frame clones here, not all; method: immunoSEQ multiplex PCR. The V and J calls and clone size come from that table; D and trimming were worked out from the DNA. The sample has about 130,000 clones; around 75% are singletons. CDR1 and CDR2 from the germline V gene are SQVTM and ANQGSEA. The length of the CDR3 is 13 residues. This receptor was taken from a woman in her sixties or seventies with COVID-19, enrolled during active disease. The chain has TRBV29-1 and TRBJ1-1; 7 bases line up with TRBD1. Material: peripheral blood. The CDR3 spells CRADRAMNTEAFF. CDR3 coding DNA: TGCAGGGCTGACAGGGCCATGAACACTGAAGCTTTCTTT. The full variable domain, completed using reference TRBV29-1 and TRBJ1-1, is SAVISQKPSRDICQRGTSLTIQCQVDSQVTMMFWYRQQPGQSLTLIATANQGSEATYESGFVIDKFPISRPNLTFSTLTVSNMSPEDSSIYLCRADRAMNTEAFFGQGTRLTVV.